Shown below are 5 T cell receptor beta chains from a single sample sequenced in a study of blood T cell repertoires in COVID-19. Measured with immunoSEQ multiplex PCR; TCRdb has only the in-frame clones, and not every one. The sample has under 80,000 clones; roughly 80% are singletons. Specimen: peripheral blood. The origin of the receptors is a woman in her sixties or seventies with acute or convalescent COVID-19.

This sequence joins TRBV15 and TRBJ2-7, with D tentatively TRBD2 (6 bases). The V gene's germline CDR1 is LNHNV and CDR2 YYDKDF (reference sequence). V was pared by 0 bases and J by 2 bases, with 8 bases between. The CDR3 runs 14 residues. The CDR3 spells CATSREGGPYEQYF. CDR3 nucleotide sequence: TGTGCCACCAGCAGAGAGGGAGGCCCCTACGAGCAGTACTTC.

This sequence joins TRBV2 and TRBJ1-2; D is possibly TRBD1 (6 bases). The V end was cut by 1 base, the J end by 9 bases, with 12 bases between. Germline assignment: CDR1 SNHLY and CDR2 FYNNEI. This CDR3 has 13 residues. CDR3 region: CASSEVRQGSYTF. The CDR3, as DNA: TGTGCCAGCAGTGAAGTTAGGCAGGGGAGCTACACCTTC.

This chain joins TRBV5-6 and TRBJ2-7, with TRBD1 as a possible D gene (6 bases). The CDR3 runs 13 residues. Looked up from germline, CDR1 is SGHDT and CDR2 is YYEEEE. The germline V and J ends were trimmed by 4 bases and 1 base, with 9 bases remaining between them. CDR3: CASSVGQSYEQYF. The CDR3 nucleotides read TGTGCCAGCAGCGTCGGACAGTCCTACGAGCAGTACTTC.

V usage is TRBV19 and J usage is TRBJ1-6; 7 bases are shared with TRBD1. Per germline, CDR1 LNHDA and CDR2 SQIVND (reference sequence). CDR3 length: 18 amino acids. J lost 11 bases, V lost 1 base, and 17 bases had no gene match. CDR3 bases: TGTGCCAGTAGTATAGGGGGCCAGACAGGGCATCGGATACCACCCCTCCACTTT. Its translation is CASSIGGQTGHRIPPLHF.

The chain carries TRBV5-5 and TRBJ2-2; 9 positions match TRBD2. The V gene's germline CDR1 is SGHKS and CDR2 YYEKEE (reference sequence). Losses at the gene ends were 5 bases for V and 1 base for J; bases not matched to a gene: 6. The CDR3 has 16 amino acids. In DNA, the CDR3 is TGTGCCAGCAGGCCCAGGACTAGCGAGAACACCGGGGAGCTGTTTTTT. This encodes CASRPRTSENTGELFF.